The clone carrying this TCR beta chain came up many times. Its specificity is not known. This sample was included in a study of T cells in Graves' hyperthyroidism and ophthalmopathy. Study-wide results and caveats: Blood samples included most of the expanded thyroid clonotypes exceeding 0.001.

Duration under 3 months, a NOSPECS grade of at least 4, and a Clinical Activity Score of at least 3 characterized the ophthalmopathy patients. Uncontrolled infection, other autoimmune disease, pregnancy or lactation barred patients from enrollment. Every diagnosis used clinical symptoms, serum thyroxine and TRAb, thyroid ultrasound and orbital computed tomography. The CDR3 length is 11 residues. In germline, CDR1 is LGHDT, CDR2 YNNKEL (reference sequence). Trimming took off 7 bases at V and 2 bases at J, with 6 bases between the two ends. Template material for amplifying TCR beta CDR3 regions consisted of RNA transcripts. When the TCR CDR3 underwent first-round RT-PCR, the HTBI primer set was used. TCRdb used MiXCR to reprocess the multiplex PCR reads, holding one entry per CDR3 protein. In the table there are about 300,000 distinct CDR3 sequences, around 20% of which are singletons.

The rearrangement uses TRBV3-1 and TRBJ2-7; D call uncertain. The receptor was derived from a man in his forties or fifties with Graves' ophthalmopathy. Sequencing input: blood. The CDR3 DNA follows: TGTGCCAGCACCTCAACCTACGAGCAGTACTTC. As protein: CASTSTYEQYF.